This T cell receptor (beta chain) was retrieved from a study of cytomegalovirus exposure and HLA in healthy donors. Study outcomes and limitations: Apart from CMV serostatus, no immune exposure information was available. It was taken for granted in presence/absence analyses that sequencing depth across donors was roughly uniform. Sequences of the TCR beta chain were said to predict the HLA-A and HLA-B alleles of most subjects accurately.

For this clone: Its antigen is still unknown.

While unrecorded immune exposures were likely, the donors were nominally healthy when sampled. PCR involved 60 Vbeta and 13 Jbeta primers. Generated by immunoSEQ multiplex PCR, the TCRdb table keeps only in-frame clones and is missing some. In the table there are 130,000 or so clones, about 77% of which are singletons. The V gene end was trimmed by 7 bases and the J gene end by 3 bases; junction bases not matched to a gene: 6. Germline CDR1 MNHEY, CDR2 SMNVEV (reference sequence). This CDR3 contains 14 residues. This chain connects TRBV27 to TRBJ2-1; 7 nucleotides align to TRBD1. What was sequenced was PBMCs. The TCR comes from a female donor in good health and CMV-seronegative. For the CDR3, the DNA is TGTGCCAGCACCCCCTGGACAGGCTACAATGAGCAGTTCTTC. Amino acids: CASTPWTGYNEQFF.